These 20 T cell receptor beta chains share one sample of origin, sequenced in a study of cytomegalovirus exposure and HLA in healthy donors. Using immunoSEQ multiplex PCR, the repertoire was profiled, and TCRdb retains in-frame clones only, with some absent. The data show 90,000 to 150,000 clones, 70% to 90% seen once. Material for sequencing was PBMCs. Receptors originate from a man between 18 and 29 years old in good health and CMV-seropositive.

This sequence joins TRBV9 and TRBJ1-1; D gene ambiguous. The germline CDR1 and CDR2 sequences are SGDLS and YYNGEE. The CDR3 runs 12 residues. The ends were cut back, 0 bases at V and 12 bases at J, with 12 bases in the middle. The CDR3 protein is CASSVVGQPTFF. CDR3 coding DNA: TGTGCCAGCAGCGTAGTTGGGCAGCCTACTTTCTTT.

This rearrangement joins TRBV11-3 to TRBJ1-2; 8 bases match TRBD1. The length of the CDR3 is 16 residues. J was trimmed by 3 bases and V by 7 bases; bases with no gene match: 13. Germline V gene data show CDR1 as SGHNT and CDR2 as YENEEA. The CDR3 DNA is TGTGCCAGCACCCTAGAAGGGGACAGGTTATACTATGGCTACACCTTC. Protein sequence: CASTLEGDRLYYGYTF.

The V and J genes are TRBV18 and TRBJ1-6, with 10 bases fitting TRBD1. Germline trimming cut 3 bases from V and 5 bases from J; bases unmatched to any gene: 1. CDR3 length: 15 residues. The V gene's germline CDR1 is KGHSH and CDR2 LQKENI. CDR3 in DNA: TGTGCCAGCTCACCGGACAGGGGGAATAATTCACCCCTCCACTTT. Its translation is CASSPDRGNNSPLHF.

This rearrangement joins TRBV19 to TRBJ1-6; no definite D call. This CDR3 spans 14 amino acids. V lost 0 bases, J lost 10 bases, and 10 bases lay in between. Germline V gives CDR1 LNHDA, CDR2 SQIVND (reference sequence). Written as DNA, the CDR3 is TGTGCCAGTAGTATAGATCGAGGAGCATCACCCCTCCACTTT. It yields the protein CASSIDRGASPLHF.

The CDR3 nucleotides are TGTGCCAGCAGCCTTAACAATGAGCAGTTCTTC. It yields the protein CASSLNNEQFF. The chain has TRBV28 and TRBJ2-1; D is unclear. V dropped 6 bases and J dropped 5 bases, with 5 bases sitting between them. Germline CDR1 reads MDHEN; CDR2 reads SYDVKM. CDR3 length: 11 amino acids.

The chain combines TRBV28 with TRBJ1-1; tentatively, D is TRBD1 (5 bases). The CDR3 consists of 14 residues. Germline loops: CDR1 MDHEN, CDR2 SYDVKM. Trimming left V 7 bases short and J 4 bases short, with 16 bases between. The CDR3: CASTPHGGGTEAFF. The DNA of the CDR3 is TGTGCCAGCACTCCGCATGGGGGGGGCACTGAAGCTTTCTTT.

V usage is TRBV4-3 and J usage is TRBJ2-5; possibly TRBD1 for D (6 bases). V was cut by 2 bases and J by 2 bases, with 12 bases left in between. Germline-derived CDR1 and CDR2 are LGHNA and YSLEER. The CDR3 is made up of 15 amino acids. The CDR3 region is CASSQLVGGQETQYF. CDR3 in DNA: TGCGCCAGCAGCCAATTGGTAGGGGGTCAAGAGACCCAGTACTTC.

This clone was seen more than once but under ten times. V usage is TRBV2 and J usage is TRBJ2-1; 7 nucleotides line up with TRBD2. The germline V gene encodes CDR1 SNHLY and CDR2 FYNNEI. V lost 7 bases, J lost 0 bases, and 9 bases stayed unmatched. The CDR3 extends over 16 amino acids. CDR3 DNA sequence: TGTGCCAGCACCCCAATGGGCGGGAGCTCCTACAATGAGCAGTTCTTC. Protein product: CASTPMGGSSYNEQFF.

The chain joins TRBV29-1 to TRBJ2-3; D perhaps matches TRBD2 (7 bases). The CDR3 contains 13 residues. V dropped 2 bases and J dropped 5 bases, with 11 bases sitting between them. CDR1 is SQVTM and CDR2 is ANQGSEA in the germline V gene. CDR3 amino acids: CSVERGRGDTQYF. DNA of the CDR3: TGCAGCGTTGAAAGGGGGAGGGGAGATACGCAGTATTTT.

The chain combines TRBV7-9 with TRBJ2-4, with D maybe TRBD1 (6 bases). The CDR3 has 14 residues. CDR1 and CDR2 (germline): SEHNR, FQNEAQ (reference sequence). V was trimmed by 3 bases and J by 8 bases, leaving 14 bases between them. The CDR3 protein is CASSFGQPGDIQYF. The CDR3 coding sequence is TGTGCCAGCAGCTTCGGACAGCCCGGGGACATTCAGTACTTC.

V is TRBV11-3 and J is TRBJ1-2, with 7 bases matching TRBD1. The CDR3 runs to 15 residues. The J segment lost 1 base and the V segment lost 5 bases, leaving 7 bases of the junction unmatched. Germline values: CDR1 SGHNT, CDR2 YENEEA. The CDR3 sequence: CASSRLQGINYGYTF. The CDR3 DNA follows: TGTGCCAGCAGCAGACTACAGGGGATTAACTATGGCTACACCTTC.

The chain links TRBV20-1 to TRBJ2-5; D gene unclear. The CDR3 runs 10 residues. V shed 3 bases and J shed 5 bases, with 4 bases lying between them. From germline, CDR1 is DFQATT and CDR2 SNEGSKA (reference sequence). The CDR3 protein is CSASEETQYF. In nucleotides, the CDR3 is TGCAGTGCTAGTGAGGAGACCCAGTACTTC.

The rearrangement links TRBV28 to TRBJ2-3; TRBD1 is a possible D gene (6 bases). This CDR3 comprises 16 residues. Germline CDR1 reads MDHEN; CDR2 reads SYDVKM. V lost 2 bases, J lost 4 bases, and 16 bases lay in between. The CDR3 here is CASSLGQGQWPDTQYF. CDR3 coding DNA: TGTGCCAGCAGTTTAGGTCAGGGGCAATGGCCAGATACGCAGTATTTT.

This clone appeared once. The chain has TRBV5-1 and TRBJ1-2; TRBD1 might be the D (6 bases). Germline V gene lookup returns CDR1 SGHRS and CDR2 YFSETQ. Trimming removed 4 bases from V and 0 bases from J, with 10 bases in between. The CDR3 has 14 residues. CDR3 DNA sequence: TGCGCCAGCAGCGTGGGGGCCACTAACTATGGCTACACCTTC. Translating gives CASSVGATNYGYTF.

This chain connects TRBV25-1 to TRBJ2-7, with TRBD2 identical over 7 bases. J was trimmed by 9 bases and V by 5 bases; bases with no gene match: 13. The germline V gene encodes CDR1 MGHDK and CDR2 SYGVNS. The CDR3 is 14 amino acids. The CDR3 spells CASSPSAGEVVQYF. The CDR3 region has the DNA TGTGCCAGCAGTCCCTCGGCGGGGGAAGTAGTGCAGTACTTC.

The V call is TRBV19, the J call TRBJ2-2; a weak D match, TRBD1 (6 bases). With 5 bases removed from V and 5 bases from J, the gap between germline ends came to 18 bases. Per germline, CDR1 LNHDA and CDR2 SQIVND (reference sequence). This CDR3 is built from 16 residues. Written as DNA, the CDR3 is TGTGCCAGTAGTCTTATAGGGGGACGAGGTACCGGGGAGCTGTTTTTT. Protein: CASSLIGGRGTGELFF.

This chain links TRBV29-1 with TRBJ1-4, with a tentative D call TRBD1 (6 bases). Germline-derived CDR1 and CDR2 are SQVTM and ANQGSEA. This CDR3 spans 14 amino acids. Deletions cut 5 bases from V and 2 bases from J, with 12 bases between. The chain's CDR3 is CSVLFTGTNEKLFF. In DNA form, the CDR3 reads TGCAGCGTTCTTTTTACAGGGACTAATGAAAAACTGTTTTTT.

V usage is TRBV7-2 and J usage is TRBJ1-5, with D maybe TRBD1 (5 bases). Trimming took off 0 bases at V and 2 bases at J, with 11 bases between the two ends. The V gene's germline CDR1 is SGHTA and CDR2 FQGNSA. This CDR3 spans 16 amino acids. CDR3 residues: CASSLAGLGGNQPQHF. As DNA, the CDR3 is TGTGCCAGCAGCTTAGCGGGACTCGGCGGCAATCAGCCCCAGCATTTT.

This clone was counted only a few times. The chain recombines TRBV6-1 with TRBJ2-7; D might be TRBD2 (5 bases). Trimming removed 6 bases from V and 4 bases from J, with 13 bases in between. The CDR3 contains 13 residues. Germline CDR1 and CDR2: MNHNS and SASEGT. The CDR3 DNA is TGTGCCAGCAGCGGGGTGGCAATATACGAGCAGTACTTC. Translating gives CASSGVAIYEQYF.

To note about this clone: Other DNA sequences in the same sample also yield this CDR3. The rearrangement uses TRBV7-9 and TRBJ2-7, with no clear D. Germline loops: CDR1 SEHNR, CDR2 FQNEAQ (reference sequence). Trimming took off 5 bases at V and 1 base at J, with 9 bases between the two ends. The CDR3 is made up of 13 amino acids. The CDR3, as DNA: TGTGCCAGCAGCCCCGACTCGTCCTACGAGCAGTACTTC. Translating it yields CASSPDSSYEQYF.